The 11 T cell receptor beta chains below were found in one sample sequenced in a study of CD8 T cells in Susac syndrome (dated by TCRdb to between 2018 and 2021). Library generation was performed with the immunoSEQ multiplex PCR assay. RNA was extracted using the RNeasy kit, and roughly 0.5 to 1 microgram was reverse transcribed with random hexamers. TCRdb cleaned the public reads at Q25 with fastp, built clones with MiXCR and kept in-frame beta chains. Each CDR3 protein gets just one entry, which takes the most common genes and DNA from the rows behind it. The sample table records approximately 200,000 distinct CDR3 sequences; 90% to 96% of these occur just once. More than 0.09% of the sample belongs to the ten largest clones. The sequenced material came from CD4+ T cells from PBMCs. Every receptor here comes from a human donor with multiple sclerosis.

V and J are TRBV20-1 and TRBJ2-2; D remains unclear. Germline CDR1 is DFQATT and CDR2 is SNEGSKA (reference sequence). V lost 2 bases and J lost 1, with 8 bases in between. The CDR3 has 14 residues. CDR3 region: CSARQHLNTGELFF. CDR3 bases: TGCAGTGCTAGACAGCATTTGAACACCGGGGAGCTGTTTTTT.

This chain uses TRBV4-3 with TRBJ2-1; 7 positions match TRBD1. This CDR3 contains 13 residues. Germline-derived CDR1 and CDR2 are LGHNA and YSLEER. Trimming removed 0 bases from V and 10 bases from J; junction bases left unmatched: 3. CDR3 sequence (DNA): TGCGCCAGCAGCCAAGATCAGGACAGGGAGCAGTTCTTC. It is translated as CASSQDQDREQFF.

This rearrangement joins TRBV20-1 to TRBJ1-4; D call uncertain. V lost 0 bases, J lost 5 bases, and 10 bases lay in between. The CDR3 covers 14 residues. Germline V gives CDR1 DFQATT, CDR2 SNEGSKA (reference sequence). Here the CDR3 DNA reads TGCAGTGCTAGAGATTCCAGGAGAAATGAAAAACTGTTTTTT. Its translation is CSARDSRRNEKLFF.

The V gene is TRBV30, the J gene TRBJ2-5; TRBD2 aligns across 13 bases. This CDR3 region has 14 residues. V gave up 0 bases and J gave up 5 bases; unmatched junction bases: 0. The germline CDR1 and CDR2 sequences are GTSNPN and SVGIG (reference sequence). In DNA form, the CDR3 reads TGTGCCTGGAGTGTGGGACTAGCGGGGGAGACCCAGTACTTC. Encoded protein: CAWSVGLAGETQYF.

The rearrangement links TRBV27 to TRBJ1-6; 8 bases agree with TRBD1. The length of the CDR3 is 15 residues. V lost 7 bases, J lost 7 bases, and 9 bases stayed unmatched. Per germline, CDR1 MNHEY and CDR2 SMNVEV (reference sequence). CDR3 DNA: TGTGCCAGCACTACCTACAGGGGGGTAAATTCACCCCTCCACTTT. It is translated as CASTTYRGVNSPLHF.

CDR3 sequence: CSARDPLAGSYGYTF. CDR3 DNA: TGCAGTGCTAGAGATCCTCTGGCGGGGTCCTATGGCTACACCTTC. The chain employs TRBV20-1 and TRBJ1-2; D gene uncertain. The CDR3 is 15 residues long. Germline lookup yields CDR1 DFQATT and CDR2 SNEGSKA (reference sequence). V was clipped by 0 bases and J by 4 bases, with 15 bases between them.

The rearrangement joins TRBV7-9 to TRBJ1-2; D gene uncertain. The CDR3 is made up of 11 amino acids. The V end was cut by 2 bases, the J end by 6 bases, with 4 bases between. Germline V gene data show CDR1 as SEHNR and CDR2 as FQNEAQ (reference sequence). The CDR3 DNA is TGTGCCAGCAGCTTACATCATGGCTACACCTTC. Residues: CASSLHHGYTF.

The chain carries TRBV20-1 and TRBJ2-5; D is ambiguous. The V gene lost 4 bases and the J gene lost 1 base, with 13 bases spanning the gap. This CDR3 contains 14 residues. Germline CDR1 and CDR2: DFQATT and SNEGSKA (reference sequence). CDR3 DNA: TGCAGTGCTATGATTGGCGGAAGCCAAGAGACCCAGTACTTC. Amino acid sequence: CSAMIGGSQETQYF.

The V and J genes are TRBV25-1 and TRBJ2-5; 8 bases line up with TRBD2. Germline V CDR1 and CDR2: MGHDK, SYGVNS. The CDR3 is 15 amino acids. Unmatched junction bases numbered 6, after V lost 1 base and J lost 5 bases. The CDR3 reads CASSELRPSGETQYF. CDR3 coding DNA: TGTGCCAGCAGTGAATTACGGCCTAGCGGGGAGACCCAGTACTTC. Variable domain in full (rest from reference TRBV25-1 and TRBJ2-5): EADIYQTPRYLVIGTGKKITLECSQTMGHDKMYWYQQDPGMELHLIHYSYGVNSTEKGDLSSESTVSRIRTEHFPLTLESARPSHTSQYLCASSELRPSGETQYFGPGTRLLVL.

The V gene is TRBV28, the J gene TRBJ1-2, with 8 nucleotides matching TRBD1. The CDR3 is made up of 15 amino acids. V dropped 6 bases and J dropped 4; count of bases not matched to a gene: 10. Germline V gives CDR1 MDHEN, CDR2 SYDVKM. The DNA of the CDR3 is TGTGCCAGCAGCCCCGGGACAGGTTATGGCTATGGCTACACCTTC. It is translated as CASSPGTGYGYGYTF.

The V gene is TRBV7-9, the J gene TRBJ2-7; TRBD1 might be the D (6 bases). Germline CDR1 is SEHNR and CDR2 is FQNEAQ (reference sequence). The CDR3 runs 16 residues. The V end was cut by 4 bases, the J end by 0 bases, with 16 bases between. CDR3 nucleotides: TGTGCCAGCAGCTCCGGAGACAGGTCGCGCTCCTACGAGCAGTACTTC. Its protein product is CASSSGDRSRSYEQYF.